Each of the 13 T cell receptor beta chains below was sequenced from the same sample in a study of somatic mutations in cytotoxic T cells in rheumatoid arthritis. Libraries were prepared by immunoSEQ multiplex PCR; TCRdb keeps only in-frame clonotypes and omits some of them. The repertoire holds 14,000 or so clones, with around 78% as singletons. Sequencing was carried out using CD8+ T cells sorted from blood. The receptors were gathered from an adult with rheumatoid arthritis.

The rearrangement links TRBV2 to TRBJ2-3, with D maybe TRBD1 (5 bases). Deletions cut 7 bases from V and 1 base from J, with 9 bases between. CDR3 length: 13 amino acids. CDR1 SNHLY and CDR2 FYNNEI come from the germline V gene. This CDR3 is CASTARGTDTQYF. The CDR3 DNA reads as TGTGCCAGCACGGCCAGGGGCACAGATACGCAGTATTTT.

The V gene is TRBV6-1, the J gene TRBJ2-5; TRBD1 matches at 8 bases. Germline-derived CDR1 and CDR2 are MNHNS and SASEGT. The J segment lost 4 bases and the V segment lost 0 bases, leaving 7 bases of the junction unmatched. This CDR3 has 16 amino acids. The CDR3 DNA reads TGTGCCAGCAGTGAAGCGGCAGGGGGCGTTAGAGAGACCCAGTACTTC. This gives the protein CASSEAAGGVRETQYF.

The V and J genes are TRBV5-1 and TRBJ2-2; D gene ambiguous. CDR3 size: 17 residues. Germline CDR1 and CDR2: SGHRS and YFSETQ. The ends were cut back, 4 bases at V and 7 bases at J, with 23 bases in the middle. Written as DNA, the CDR3 is TGCGCCAGCAGCCTTGGTCGGATCCCCGTTACGCACGGGGAGCTGTTTTTT. This codes for CASSLGRIPVTHGELFF.

The chain employs TRBV13 and TRBJ1-2, with a possible D match to TRBD1 (5 bases). V lost 6 bases and J 8 bases, leaving 16 bases between the germline ends. The CDR3 is 13 amino acids. CDR1 and CDR2 from the germline V gene are PRHDT and FYEKMQ (reference sequence). The CDR3 reads CASSPAGGGGYTF. The CDR3 DNA reads TGTGCCAGCAGTCCCGCGGGGGGAGGAGGCTACACCTTC.

This clone was recorded once. This rearrangement joins TRBV6-6 to TRBJ1-2, with D perhaps matching TRBD1 (6 bases). The V gene's germline CDR1 is MNHNY and CDR2 SVGAGI (reference sequence). Deletions cut 4 bases from V and 8 bases from J, with 23 bases between. The CDR3 contains 16 residues. This CDR3 is CASSLGTGTYWMGYTF. The CDR3 DNA reads TGTGCCAGCAGTTTGGGGACCGGGACATACTGGATGGGCTACACCTTC.

V usage is TRBV2 and J usage is TRBJ2-7; D unclear. With 6 bases removed from V and 1 base from J, the gap between germline ends came to 7 bases. CDR3 length: 12 residues. Germline assignment: CDR1 SNHLY and CDR2 FYNNEI. In DNA form, the CDR3 reads TGTGCCAGCAGGGACCTTTCCTACGAGCAGTACTTC. Protein sequence: CASRDLSYEQYF.

V and J are TRBV7-8 and TRBJ2-2; D may be TRBD1 or TRBD2 (5 bases each). Germline CDR1 reads SGHVS; CDR2 reads FQNEAQ. The V end lost 5 bases, the J end lost 7 bases, and 23 bases lay between the germline ends. The CDR3 length is 17 residues. DNA for the CDR3: TGTGCCAGCAGCGTATTCGAGGGGTGGGCGAGCGGCGGGGAGCTGTTTTTT. This sequence encodes CASSVFEGWASGGELFF.

This clone was seen only once. The J gene is TRBJ1-2, the V gene TRBV7-9; D is unresolved. V lost 4 bases, J lost 5 bases, and 14 bases lay in between. Germline V CDR1 and CDR2: SEHNR, FQNEAQ (reference sequence). The CDR3 is 14 residues long. This chain's CDR3 is CASSSPGRAYGYTF. Written as DNA, the CDR3 is TGTGCCAGCAGCTCCCCCGGGAGGGCATATGGCTACACCTTC.

The J gene is TRBJ1-5, the V gene TRBV7-8; the D gene is possibly TRBD1 (5 bases). V was cut by 2 bases and J by 7 bases, with 12 bases left in between. CDR1 and CDR2 from the germline V gene are SGHVS and FQNEAQ. The CDR3 length is 14 residues. The CDR3 DNA reads TGTGCCAGCAGCTTATCGTCAGGGTTCCAGCCCCAGCATTTT. It encodes CASSLSSGFQPQHF.

The chain links TRBV28 to TRBJ2-1, with D unresolved. This CDR3 region has 11 residues. Trimming stripped 4 bases from V and 5 bases from J, with 3 bases between. Germline assignment: CDR1 MDHEN and CDR2 SYDVKM. In nucleotides, the CDR3 is TGTGCCAGCAGTTATCACAATGAGCAGTTCTTC. Translation: CASSYHNEQFF.

CDR3 in DNA: TGCGCCAGCAGCCCCGGGGGGGCCGGAAATGAGCAGTTCTTC. It is translated as CASSPGGAGNEQFF. V gene TRBV4-1 combines with J gene TRBJ2-1; 8 nucleotides align to TRBD2. The J segment lost 7 bases and the V segment lost 4 bases, leaving 6 bases of the junction unmatched. Germline CDR1 and CDR2: MGHRA and YSYEKL. CDR3 length: 14 residues.

The chain has TRBV29-1 and TRBJ2-2; unclear D gene. The CDR3 totals 11 residues. Germline V lookup: CDR1 SQVTM, CDR2 ANQGSEA. Trimming removed 6 bases from V and 6 bases from J, with 8 bases in between. The CDR3 loop is CSVAEAGELFF. The DNA for the CDR3 is TGCAGCGTAGCTGAGGCCGGGGAGCTGTTTTTT.

The chain is built from TRBV6-5 and TRBJ2-5; 10 positions match TRBD1. Germline CDR1 reads MNHEY; CDR2 reads SVGAGI. The CDR3 sequence is 15 residues long. J lost 5 bases, V lost 6 bases, and 9 bases had no gene match. CDR3 loop: CASSLGTGVLETQYF. In DNA, the CDR3 is TGTGCCAGCAGCCTTGGGACAGGGGTTCTGGAGACCCAGTACTTC.